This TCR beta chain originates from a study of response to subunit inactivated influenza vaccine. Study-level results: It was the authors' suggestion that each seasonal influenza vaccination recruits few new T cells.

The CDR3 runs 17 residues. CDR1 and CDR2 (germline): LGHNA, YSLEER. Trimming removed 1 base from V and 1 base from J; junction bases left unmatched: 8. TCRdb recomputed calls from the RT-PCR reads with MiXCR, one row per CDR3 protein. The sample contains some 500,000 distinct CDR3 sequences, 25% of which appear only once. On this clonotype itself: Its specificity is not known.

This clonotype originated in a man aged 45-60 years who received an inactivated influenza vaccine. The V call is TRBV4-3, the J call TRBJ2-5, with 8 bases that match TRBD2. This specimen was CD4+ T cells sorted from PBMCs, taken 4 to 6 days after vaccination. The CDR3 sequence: CASSQGGSGGGQETQYF. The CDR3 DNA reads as TGCGCCAGCAGCCAAGGTGGTTCGGGAGGGGGCCAAGAGACCCAGTACTTC.